The 27 T cell receptor beta chains below all came from one sample that was sequenced in a study of T-cell reconstitution after alpha-beta-depleted transplantation in children. Researchers prepared the TCRbeta library using unique molecular identifiers, the study reports. Each CDR3 protein is one row after TCRdb ran MiXCR on the PCR reads. The repertoire holds 100,000 or so distinct CDR3 sequences, with 20% to 30% as singletons. Here the sequenced sample was PBMCs, taken before TCRalphabeta/CD19-depleted stem cell transplant. These receptors all come from a boy between 2 and 15 years old with acute lymphoblastic leukemia, due to receive a stem cell transplant.

The chain is built from TRBV28 and TRBJ1-5, with 7 bases matching TRBD1. This CDR3 has 15 residues. Germline V gene data show CDR1 as MDHEN and CDR2 as SYDVKM. V trimming: 7 bases; J trimming: 5 bases; junction bases outside the gene matches: 11. CDR3 DNA sequence: TGTGCCAGCATCCTCGGGACAGCCTTGGATCAGCCCCAGCATTTT. Its translation is CASILGTALDQPQHF.

V and J are TRBV9 and TRBJ2-6; no firm D call. Trimming took off 3 bases at V and 0 bases at J, with 1 base between the two ends. The CDR3 contains 13 residues. The germline V gene encodes CDR1 SGDLS and CDR2 YYNGEE. The DNA for the CDR3 is TGTGCCAGCAGCGGCTCTGGGGCCAACGTCCTGACTTTC. Its protein is CASSGSGANVLTF.

This clonotype was observed a few times. J is TRBJ2-7 and V is TRBV4-2; unclear D gene. The V end lost 1 base, the J end lost 5 bases, and 9 bases lay between the germline ends. Germline lookup yields CDR1 LGHNA and CDR2 YNFKEQ. The CDR3 loop spans 13 amino acids. DNA of the CDR3: TGTGCCAGCAGCCAAGGAGTGTGGGACGAGCAGTACTTC. It codes for CASSQGVWDEQYF.

This clonotype appeared a few times. The chain is built from TRBV5-4 and TRBJ2-7; D possibly matches TRBD1 or TRBD2 (5 bases each). The CDR3 contains 16 residues. V lost 4 bases to trimming and J lost 2 bases, with 19 bases between them. Germline V gene sequence: CDR1 SGHNT, CDR2 YYREEE (reference sequence). The CDR3 is CASSPAGTAATYEQYF. DNA of the CDR3: TGTGCCAGCAGCCCAGCCGGGACGGCAGCGACCTACGAGCAGTACTTC.

This clonotype showed up just a few times. V and J are TRBV10-3 and TRBJ2-3, with a weak D call TRBD2 (5 bases). The germline V gene has CDR1 ENHRY and CDR2 SYGVKD. Trimming shortened V by 7 bases and J by 0 bases, and 14 bases separated the two germline ends. The CDR3 covers 15 residues. The CDR3 bases are TGTGCCATCAAGGGAGAGCCGGGTAGCACAGATACGCAGTATTTT. As protein: CAIKGEPGSTDTQYF.

This chain connects TRBV28 to TRBJ2-1; 7 bases align to TRBD2. The CDR3 is 16 residues long. V was pared by 4 bases and J by 3 bases, with 9 bases of the junction left unmatched. CDR1 and CDR2 (germline): MDHEN, SYDVKM. The CDR3 coding sequence is TGTGCCAGCAGTTCCCAAGCGGGATTCTTCTACAATGAGCAGTTCTTC. Amino acid sequence: CASSSQAGFFYNEQFF.

The V gene is TRBV27, the J gene TRBJ2-1; D is possibly TRBD2 (6 bases). Per the germline V gene, CDR1 is MNHEY and CDR2 is SMNVEV (reference sequence). V lost 8 bases to trimming and J lost 7 bases, with 21 bases between them. This CDR3 comprises 15 residues. CDR3 in amino acids: CASRAISGGVNEQFF. For the CDR3, the DNA is TGTGCCAGCCGGGCCATTAGCGGAGGGGTGAATGAGCAGTTCTTC.

The V and J genes are TRBV9 and TRBJ2-1, with TRBD2 as a possible D gene (6 bases). The length of the CDR3 is 19 residues. Between the trimmed V and J ends, which lost 3 bases and 6 bases, there was a span of 28 bases. Looked up from germline, CDR1 is SGDLS and CDR2 is YYNGEE. CDR3 sequence reads: CASSGSRVGRTQKPNEQFF. CDR3 in DNA: TGTGCCAGCAGCGGATCTCGTGTCGGGAGAACGCAGAAGCCCAATGAGCAGTTCTTC.

Only a few counts were recorded for this clonotype. The chain combines TRBV15 with TRBJ2-5; D ambiguous. The CDR3 has 14 amino acids. V lost 0 bases and J lost 1, with 6 bases in between. Germline V gene data show CDR1 as LNHNV and CDR2 as YYDKDF (reference sequence). This chain's CDR3 is CATSRDRFQETQYF. CDR3 nucleotide sequence: TGTGCCACCAGCAGAGACCGTTTCCAAGAGACCCAGTACTTC.

This chain joins TRBV27 and TRBJ2-2; D ambiguous. The ends were cut back, 5 bases at V and 2 bases at J, with 9 bases in the middle. CDR3 length equals 14 residues. Germline V CDR1 and CDR2: MNHEY, SMNVEV (reference sequence). The CDR3 region has the DNA TGTGCCAGCAGTAGGCAGGAAAACACCGGGGAGCTGTTTTTT. It yields the protein CASSRQENTGELFF.

This clonotype was picked up many times. This chain links TRBV20-1 with TRBJ2-1, with 12 bases lining up with TRBD2. Germline loops: CDR1 DFQATT, CDR2 SNEGSKA (reference sequence). The CDR3 totals 15 residues. V dropped 8 bases and J dropped 8; count of bases not matched to a gene: 13. The DNA of the CDR3 is TGCAGTCCTTATTCTCGGACTAGCGGGAAAGATGAGCAGTTCTTC. This gives the protein CSPYSRTSGKDEQFF.

This clonotype has a handful of counts. This chain uses TRBV5-1 with TRBJ2-2, with 11 bases fitting TRBD2. The CDR3 spans 18 residues. The V segment lost 3 bases and the J segment 1 base; nucleotides outside the gene matches: 8. Germline V gene data show CDR1 as SGHRS and CDR2 as YFSETQ. Here the CDR3 reads CASSSGLAEGRNTGELFF. CDR3 coding DNA: TGCGCCAGCAGCTCGGGACTAGCGGAAGGAAGGAACACCGGGGAGCTGTTTTTT. The complete variable domain, with remaining parts taken from reference TRBV5-1 and TRBJ2-2, reads KAGVTQTPRYLIKTRGQQVTLSCSPISGHRSVSWYQQTPGQGLQFLFEYFSETQRNKGNFPGRFSGRQFSNSRSEMNVSTLELGDSALYLCASSSGLAEGRNTGELFFGEGSRLTVL.

This clonotype was observed a few times. V gene TRBV20-1 combines with J gene TRBJ2-1; TRBD2 might be the D (5 bases). Germline lookup yields CDR1 DFQATT and CDR2 SNEGSKA (reference sequence). Trimming stripped 5 bases from V and 4 bases from J, with 21 bases between. This CDR3 has 16 residues. The CDR3 here is CSAGLRSGGVYNEQFF. The CDR3 DNA follows: TGCAGTGCTGGCCTCCGCAGCGGAGGAGTGTACAATGAGCAGTTCTTC.

J is TRBJ1-5 and V is TRBV29-1; 8 positions agree with TRBD1. CDR3 length equals 13 residues. The V segment lost 5 bases and the J segment 1 base; nucleotides outside the gene matches: 1. Per the germline V gene, CDR1 is SQVTM and CDR2 is ANQGSEA. CDR3 DNA: TGCAGCGTTTGGACAGGGAGCAATCAGCCCCAGCATTTT. Translating gives CSVWTGSNQPQHF.

The V gene is TRBV6-5, the J gene TRBJ2-7; D tentatively fits TRBD1 or TRBD2 (5 bases each). This CDR3 has 13 amino acids. Trimming took off 2 bases at V and 5 bases at J, with 10 bases between the two ends. Germline V lookup: CDR1 MNHEY, CDR2 SVGAGI. In DNA, the CDR3 is TGTGCCAGCAGTTACGGGGACGGCAACGAGCAGTACTTC. Its translation: CASSYGDGNEQYF.

J is TRBJ2-1 and V is TRBV7-9, with D maybe TRBD2 (6 bases). CDR1 and CDR2 (germline): SEHNR, FQNEAQ (reference sequence). V gave up 3 bases and J gave up 1 base, with 7 bases separating them. The CDR3 has 14 residues. CDR3 protein: CASSFGGSYNEQFF. CDR3 in DNA: TGTGCCAGCAGCTTCGGGGGATCCTACAATGAGCAGTTCTTC.

This clonotype was recorded a few times. The chain carries TRBV28 and TRBJ2-7, with 7 positions matching TRBD1. V shed 6 bases and J 1 base; nucleotides not matched to a gene: 9. Germline CDR1 and CDR2: MDHEN and SYDVKM. This CDR3 has 15 amino acids. The CDR3 protein is CASRMGTASSYEQYF. CDR3 bases: TGTGCCAGCAGAATGGGGACAGCATCTTCCTACGAGCAGTACTTC.

The chain carries TRBV7-9 and TRBJ2-7; either TRBD1 or TRBD2 may supply D (6 bases each). V lost 5 bases and J lost 4, with 12 bases in between. The CDR3 loop spans 13 amino acids. Germline V gene sequence: CDR1 SEHNR, CDR2 FQNEAQ (reference sequence). CDR3 sequence reads: CASSPEGGYEQYF. The CDR3, as DNA: TGTGCCAGCAGCCCAGAAGGGGGGTACGAGCAGTACTTC.

This chain links TRBV6-1 with TRBJ1-5; weak D call: TRBD1 (6 bases). The CDR3 runs 15 residues. The ends were cut back, 5 bases at V and 7 bases at J, with 18 bases in the middle. Germline V gives CDR1 MNHNS, CDR2 SASEGT. CDR3 in amino acids: CASSTTGPGGQPQHF. The CDR3 DNA reads as TGTGCCAGCAGTACCACAGGGCCCGGAGGGCAGCCCCAGCATTTT.

This clonotype occurred a few times. This chain connects TRBV7-2 to TRBJ2-3; 14 bases are shared with TRBD2. The CDR3 loop spans 19 amino acids. V was pared by 1 base and J by 0 bases, with 6 bases of the junction left unmatched. CDR1 and CDR2 (germline): SGHTA, FQGNSA. This CDR3 is CASSLGWTSGRTSTDTQYF. The DNA of the CDR3 is TGTGCCAGCAGCTTAGGCTGGACTAGCGGGAGGACAAGCACAGATACGCAGTATTTT.

V and J are TRBV3-1 and TRBJ2-3, with 9 bases identical to TRBD2. Germline V gene lookup returns CDR1 LGHDT and CDR2 YNNKEL (reference sequence). The CDR3 spans 15 residues. V shed 1 base and J 2 bases; nucleotides not matched to a gene: 1. The CDR3 sequence: CASSQGLAATDTQYF. The CDR3 region has the DNA TGTGCCAGCAGCCAAGGACTAGCGGCCACAGATACGCAGTATTTT.

This clonotype occurred many times. V usage is TRBV20-1 and J usage is TRBJ2-2; tentative D call: TRBD2 (5 bases). V was shortened by 5 bases and J by 5 bases, with 15 bases between the two germline ends. Germline CDR1 is DFQATT and CDR2 is SNEGSKA (reference sequence). CDR3 length: 14 amino acids. CDR3 DNA: TGCAGTGCTCCCTTCCACGACTATACCGGGGAGCTGTTTTTT. This sequence encodes CSAPFHDYTGELFF.

On this clonotype: This clone may be a read error of a much larger clone one base away. The chain employs TRBV7-3 and TRBJ2-1, with D possibly TRBD2 on 6 matching bases. The CDR3 has 16 amino acids. Germline-derived CDR1 and CDR2 are SGHTA and FQGTGA. Between the trimmed V and J ends, which lost 1 base and 9 bases, there was a span of 19 bases. The DNA for the CDR3 is TGTGCCAGCAGCTTAAATCAGCGGAGGGGCAAGTGTGAGCAGTTCTTC. The encoded protein is CASSLNQRRGKCEQFF.

This chain uses TRBV20-1 with TRBJ2-3, with a possible D match to TRBD2 (6 bases). Trimming left V 6 bases short and J 3 bases short, with 22 bases between. Germline CDR1 and CDR2: DFQATT and SNEGSKA (reference sequence). This CDR3 spans 16 amino acids. DNA for the CDR3: TGCAGTGCCCTCGGTGGCGGAGGGGCTTTGACAGATACGCAGTATTTT. Protein: CSALGGGGALTDTQYF.

This clonotype was counted a few times. The chain joins TRBV29-1 to TRBJ2-7; 10 positions match TRBD1. J gave up 1 base and V 3 bases, and 3 bases lay outside the gene matches. Germline CDR1 reads SQVTM; CDR2 reads ANQGSEA. The CDR3 covers 14 residues. CDR3 sequence (DNA): TGCAGCGTTGATACGGGACAGGGGTCCTACGAGCAGTACTTC. It encodes CSVDTGQGSYEQYF.

As for this clonotype: Sequence at one end of the junction differs from germline and may be a read error. V is TRBV2 and J is TRBJ2-5; D is undetermined. This CDR3 is 11 amino acids long. Germline V gene lookup returns CDR1 SNHLY and CDR2 FYNNEI. CDR3 nucleotides: TGTGCCAGCGGTGAATGGGAGACCCAGTACTTC. It codes for CASGEWETQYF. Full variable domain (missing parts from reference TRBV2 and TRBJ2-5): EPEVTQTPSHQVTQMGQEVILRCVPISNHLYFYWYRQILGQKVEFLVSFYNNEISEKSEIFDDQFSVERPDGSNFTLKIRSTKLEDSAMYFCASGEWETQYFGPGTRLLVL.

This clonotype has only a few counts. V and J are TRBV5-5 and TRBJ2-1, with TRBD1 matching over 7 bases. This CDR3 spans 10 amino acids. After removal of 6 bases from V and 13 bases from J, the junction contained 4 bases not matched to a gene. Germline V lookup: CDR1 SGHKS, CDR2 YYEKEE (reference sequence). CDR3 coding DNA: TGTGCCAGCACCGACAGGGCCCAGTTCTTC. Its translation: CASTDRAQFF.